Listed here are 9 T cell receptor beta chains from one sample, sequenced in a study of OX40 agonist ivuxolimab in advanced cancers. Repertoires were generated with immunoSEQ multiplex PCR, while TCRdb's copy carries only in-frame clones and drops some. The data show 65,000 to 70,000 clones, 85% to 90% seen once. The sequencing used CD4+ or CD8+ T cells sorted from blood, collected in a trial of the OX40 agonist ivuxolimab. These receptors were taken from an adult with an advanced solid tumor such as melanoma, head and neck, liver or kidney cancer.

The V call is TRBV9, the J call TRBJ1-4; D gene unclear. V lost 0 bases to trimming and J lost 8 bases, with 8 bases between them. This CDR3 is built from 13 residues. From germline, CDR1 is SGDLS and CDR2 YYNGEE. The CDR3 reads CASSVGVGEKLFF. CDR3 nucleotides: TGTGCCAGCAGCGTAGGAGTCGGAGAAAAACTGTTTTTT. Combining the CDR3 with reference TRBV9 and TRBJ1-4 gives the whole variable domain DSGVTQTPKHLITATGQRVTLRCSPRSGDLSVYWYQQSLDQGLQFLIQYYNGEERAKGNILERFSAQQFPDLHSELNLSSLELGDSALYFCASSVGVGEKLFFGSGTQLSVL.

The J gene is TRBJ1-5, the V gene TRBV7-8; D unresolved. CDR3 size: 15 residues. CDR1 and CDR2 (germline): SGHVS, FQNEAQ. V was trimmed by 2 bases and J by 2 bases, leaving 10 bases between them. The CDR3 spells CASSLLGIGNQPQHF. The CDR3 DNA is TGTGCCAGCAGCTTATTAGGGATTGGCAATCAGCCCCAGCATTTT.

The chain links TRBV6-5 to TRBJ1-2; D unclear. There are 14 residues in the CDR3. Trimming stripped 1 base from V and 4 bases from J, with 10 bases between. Germline values: CDR1 MNHEY, CDR2 SVGAGI. CDR3 nucleotide sequence: TGTGCCAGCAGTTACTTCATTCCCAGCTATGGCTACACCTTC. Its translation: CASSYFIPSYGYTF.

The V call is TRBV12-5, the J call TRBJ2-3; D may be TRBD1 (6 bases). The V and J ends lost 6 bases and 2 bases respectively, with 27 bases between them. The CDR3 runs to 19 residues. CDR1 and CDR2 from the germline V gene are LGHNT and FRNRAP. CDR3 DNA sequence: TGTGCTAGTGGCCGCCCGCCAGGATCGGAAGGACAGCCCACAGATACGCAGTATTTT. Translated: CASGRPPGSEGQPTDTQYF.

This chain joins TRBV6-1 and TRBJ2-7, with D maybe TRBD2 (5 bases). V lost 6 bases and J 0 bases, leaving 15 bases between the germline ends. The length of the CDR3 is 15 residues. Per the germline V gene, CDR1 is MNHNS and CDR2 is SASEGT. In DNA, the CDR3 is TGTGCCAGCAGCCCTCCCCGGGGAAGCTCCTACGAGCAGTACTTC. This translates into CASSPPRGSSYEQYF.

The rearrangement joins TRBV7-3 to TRBJ2-1; 15 bases fit TRBD2. CDR3 length equals 17 residues. Germline CDR1 SGHTA, CDR2 FQGTGA. Unmatched junction bases numbered 6, after V lost 4 bases and J lost 5 bases. Here the CDR3 DNA reads TGTGCCAGCAGCTCCGGGACTAGCGGGGGGACCCACAATGAGCAGTTCTTC. Its protein product is CASSSGTSGGTHNEQFF.

CDR3 sequence reads: CASSSWGTQYF. The CDR3 region has the DNA TGTGCCAGCAGTTCCTGGGGTACGCAGTATTTT. The chain has TRBV6-6 and TRBJ2-3; D call uncertain. Germline-derived CDR1 and CDR2 are MNHNY and SVGAGI (reference sequence). The V and J ends lost 4 bases and 8 bases respectively, with 7 bases between them. The CDR3 has 11 residues.

The chain recombines TRBV7-9 with TRBJ2-1; 10 positions match TRBD2. J lost 4 bases, V lost 5 bases, and 8 bases had no gene match. This CDR3 contains 16 residues. CDR1 and CDR2 from the germline V gene are SEHNR and FQNEAQ (reference sequence). CDR3 in DNA: TGTGCCAGCAGCCCGCCCGTAGCGGGGGGTTACAATGAGCAGTTCTTC. Its translation is CASSPPVAGGYNEQFF.

The chain combines TRBV7-8 with TRBJ2-1; TRBD2 agrees at 12 bases. V gave up 4 bases and J gave up 0 bases; unmatched junction bases: 4. The CDR3 extends over 17 amino acids. Germline loops: CDR1 SGHVS, CDR2 FQNEAQ. Here the CDR3 reads CASSSQTSGSSYNEQFF. CDR3 sequence (DNA): TGTGCCAGCAGCTCACAGACTAGCGGGAGCTCCTACAATGAGCAGTTCTTC.